The rows below give T cell receptor beta chains drawn from one sample of a study of blood T cell repertoires in COVID-19. Here immunoSEQ multiplex PCR was the method, and the copy in TCRdb shows in-frame clones only, minus some. The sample lists approximately 150,000 clones; roughly 88% were seen once. The sequencing input was peripheral blood. These TCRs come from a woman in her fifties or sixties with acute or convalescent COVID-19. CDR3s include the opening cysteine and the closing phenylalanine or tryptophan. Fields, in order: CDR3 DNA, CDR3 protein, clone size, V gene, CDR3 length, D gene, J gene. The D gene is left open where the match is weak. Clone size, where shown, is once, few, many, or a class for clones that have expanded.

DNA: TGTGCCAGCACCAGACAGGGGAACGGCTACACCTTC
CDR3: CASTRQGNGYTF
size: once
V: TRBV3-1/TRBV3-2
length: 12
D: TRBD1
J: TRBJ1-2

DNA: TGCGCCAGCAGCTCCGGACAGGGGGAAGCCTATGGCTACACCTTC
CDR3: CASSSGQGEAYGYTF
size: .
V: TRBV5-1
length: 15
D: TRBD1
J: TRBJ1-2

DNA: TGTGCCAGCAGCGTAGTTGGGCGGGGGGGCCTAAGTGAGCAGTTCTTC
CDR3: CASSVVGRGGLSEQFF
size: .
V: TRBV9
length: 16
D: TRBD2
J: TRBJ2-1

DNA: TGTGCCAGCAGCTTAGCTACTAACTATGGCTACACCTTC
CDR3: CASSLATNYGYTF
size: .
V: TRBV28
length: 13
D: .
J: TRBJ1-2

DNA: TGTGCCAGCAGCCAACAGGGTAGGGCTCAGCCCCAGCATTTT
CDR3: CASSQQGRAQPQHF
size: .
V: TRBV7-8
length: 14
D: .
J: TRBJ1-5

DNA: TGTGCCAGCAGCTTGAGTCAGGGGGCGTACGGCTACACCTTC
CDR3: CASSLSQGAYGYTF
size: .
V: TRBV5-6
length: 14
D: TRBD1
J: TRBJ1-2

DNA: TGTGCCAGCAGCAATGGGCTAGCGGCAGCCAAAAACATTCAGTACTTC
CDR3: CASSNGLAAAKNIQYF
size: .
V: TRBV21-1
length: 16
D: .
J: TRBJ2-4

DNA: TGCGCCAGCAGCTACGGAGGGAACACTGAAGCTTTCTTT
CDR3: CASSYGGNTEAFF
size: .
V: TRBV5-1
length: 13
D: .
J: TRBJ1-1

DNA: TGTGCCAGCAGCCCCCAGTGGGACTCCCGCACAGATACGCAGTATTTT
CDR3: CASSPQWDSRTDTQYF
size: .
V: TRBV7-3
length: 16
D: .
J: TRBJ2-3

DNA: TGTGCCAGTAGGCCCGACATGCAAACTGGCTACACCTTC
CDR3: CASRPDMQTGYTF
size: .
V: TRBV19
length: 13
D: .
J: TRBJ1-2

DNA: TGCAGCGTGAGACCGGGACACCGGAACACTGAAGCTTTCTTT
CDR3: CSVRPGHRNTEAFF
size: .
V: TRBV29-1
length: 14
D: .
J: TRBJ1-1

DNA: TGCGCCAGCAGCGAAGGGACTAGCGGGGGGAAAGAGACCCAGTACTTC
CDR3: CASSEGTSGGKETQYF
size: .
V: TRBV5-1
length: 16
D: TRBD2
J: TRBJ2-5

DNA: TGTGCCAGCAGCCGGACAGGGGAATGGGGCAATCAGCCCCAGCATTTT
CDR3: CASSRTGEWGNQPQHF
size: once
V: TRBV5-6
length: 16
D: TRBD1
J: TRBJ1-5

DNA: TGCGCCAGCAGCTCCGCGAGTTCCTACGAGCAGTACTTC
CDR3: CASSSASSYEQYF
size: .
V: TRBV5-1
length: 13
D: .
J: TRBJ2-7

DNA: TGTGCCAGCAGCTTGGGGACAGCCTATGGCTACACCTTC
CDR3: CASSLGTAYGYTF
size: .
V: TRBV5-4
length: 13
D: .
J: TRBJ1-2

DNA: TGTGCCAGCCGCTTTGACACCTTGAACACTGAAGCTTTCTTT
CDR3: CASRFDTLNTEAFF
size: .
V: TRBV7-8
length: 14
D: .
J: TRBJ1-1

DNA: TGTGCCAGCAGTTACTCGACTGGCACTGAAGCTTTCTTT
CDR3: CASSYSTGTEAFF
size: .
V: TRBV6-5
length: 13
D: .
J: TRBJ1-1

DNA: TGTGCCAGTAGTCCGAACCCCTGGACAGCAACTGGAAACACCATATATTTT
CDR3: CASSPNPWTATGNTIYF
size: once
V: TRBV19
length: 17
D: .
J: TRBJ1-3

DNA: TGTGCCAGCAGCCCGTGGCGGCAGGGGGCGATTGAAGCTTTCTTT
CDR3: CASSPWRQGAIEAFF
size: once
V: TRBV28
length: 15
D: TRBD1
J: TRBJ1-1

DNA: TGTGCCAGCAGTTTCCGCGGTGGTGGCACAGATACGCAGTATTTT
CDR3: CASSFRGGGTDTQYF
size: .
V: TRBV27
length: 15
D: .
J: TRBJ2-3

DNA: TGTGCCAGTAGTCATGGACAGGGGCTTGCCTACGAGCAGTACTTC
CDR3: CASSHGQGLAYEQYF
size: .
V: TRBV19
length: 15
D: TRBD1
J: TRBJ2-7

DNA: TGTGCCAGTACTTGGACACTCTTCTCTGGAAACACCATATATTTT
CDR3: CASTWTLFSGNTIYF
size: .
V: TRBV19
length: 15
D: .
J: TRBJ1-3

DNA: TGTGCCAGCAGTTTCGGGGACACTGAAGCTTTCTTT
CDR3: CASSFGDTEAFF
size: .
V: TRBV6-5
length: 12
D: .
J: TRBJ1-1

DNA: TGCGCCAGCAGCCAAGATAGGGAGGGAAAACTGTTTTTT
CDR3: CASSQDREGKLFF
size: .
V: TRBV4-1
length: 13
D: .
J: TRBJ1-4

DNA: TGTGCCACCAGTCGGGTCCCGGGACTAGCGGGGAGAGAGACCCAGTACTTC
CDR3: CATSRVPGLAGRETQYF
size: .
V: TRBV6-2/TRBV6-3
length: 17
D: TRBD2
J: TRBJ2-5

DNA: TGTGCCAGCAGCTCAGACAGCCAATCCTACAATGAGCAGTTCTTC
CDR3: CASSSDSQSYNEQFF
size: .
V: TRBV5-4
length: 15
D: .
J: TRBJ2-1

DNA: TGCGCCAGCACCCCAAGACAGGAGAACACTGAAGCTTTCTTT
CDR3: CASTPRQENTEAFF
size: .
V: TRBV4-1
length: 14
D: .
J: TRBJ1-1

DNA: TGTGCCAGCAGCTTACGAGGACAGGGGGCGGGGGAAAAACTGTTTTTT
CDR3: CASSLRGQGAGEKLFF
size: .
V: TRBV7-2
length: 16
D: TRBD1
J: TRBJ1-4

DNA: TGTGCCAGTAGGCTCACTGGGTCAGGGAGGCCAGATACGCAGTATTTT
CDR3: CASRLTGSGRPDTQYF
size: .
V: TRBV19
length: 16
D: .
J: TRBJ2-3

DNA: TGTGCCAGCACCAGGTTACAGGGCGGAGAGCAGTTCTTC
CDR3: CASTRLQGGEQFF
size: .
V: TRBV12-3/TRBV12-4
length: 13
D: .
J: TRBJ2-1

DNA: TGTGCCAGCAGCGTAACTATCGGCGGCCACTATGGCTACACCTTC
CDR3: CASSVTIGGHYGYTF
size: .
V: TRBV9
length: 15
D: .
J: TRBJ1-2

DNA: TGTGCCAGCAGTTACTCTCAGGAGAACACTGAAGCTTTCTTT
CDR3: CASSYSQENTEAFF
size: few
V: TRBV6-5
length: 14
D: .
J: TRBJ1-1

DNA: TGTGCCAGCAGCTTGGGGGACAGACAAGAGACCCAGTACTTC
CDR3: CASSLGDRQETQYF
size: .
V: TRBV5-6
length: 14
D: TRBD1
J: TRBJ2-5

DNA: TGCAGTGCTAGTCCTTTGAAGACAATGAAAACCTACGAGCAGTACTTC
CDR3: CSASPLKTMKTYEQYF
size: .
V: TRBV20-1
length: 16
D: .
J: TRBJ2-7

DNA: TGTGCCACCAGCAGAGAGAGACAGGGGTTAGGAAACACCATATATTTT
CDR3: CATSRERQGLGNTIYF
size: .
V: TRBV15
length: 16
D: TRBD1
J: TRBJ1-3

DNA: TGTGCCAGCAGCTCACTAGAAATCTATAATTCACCCCTCCACTTT
CDR3: CASSSLEIYNSPLHF
size: .
V: TRBV7-2
length: 15
D: .
J: TRBJ1-6

DNA: TGCAGCGTGCCAGGGGGTTACTATGGCTACACCTTC
CDR3: CSVPGGYYGYTF
size: .
V: TRBV29-1
length: 12
D: TRBD1
J: TRBJ1-2

DNA: TGTGCCAGCAGCCCAGGGGGCTCCTACGAGCAGTACTTC
CDR3: CASSPGGSYEQYF
size: .
V: TRBV7-6
length: 13
D: TRBD1
J: TRBJ2-7

DNA: TGTGCCAGCAGAAATCAGTGGGGGCCGGGCTACACCTTC
CDR3: CASRNQWGPGYTF
size: .
V: TRBV27
length: 13
D: .
J: TRBJ1-2

DNA: TGCAGCGTGGGAGGGTTATTCGGCACTGAAGCTTTCTTT
CDR3: CSVGGLFGTEAFF
size: .
V: TRBV29-1
length: 13
D: .
J: TRBJ1-1

DNA: TGTGCCAGCAGCGTAGCGATGGGGGGGGTTTTCAACTATGGCTACACCTTC
CDR3: CASSVAMGGVFNYGYTF
size: few
V: TRBV7-9
length: 17
D: .
J: TRBJ1-2

DNA: TGTGCCTCATCTCCCGGGGGGAGCAATCAGCCCCAGCATTTT
CDR3: CASSPGGSNQPQHF
size: .
V: TRBV28
length: 14
D: .
J: TRBJ1-5

DNA: TGTGCCAGCAGTTACTCGTCAGGGGGCTCTGGAAACACCATATATTTT
CDR3: CASSYSSGGSGNTIYF
size: once
V: TRBV6-5
length: 16
D: TRBD1
J: TRBJ1-3

DNA: TGTGCCAGCAGTTACGCGGGAGTAGGTTCACCCCTCCACTTT
CDR3: CASSYAGVGSPLHF
size: once
V: TRBV6-6
length: 14
D: .
J: TRBJ1-6

DNA: TGTGCCAGCAGCACCGGGACAGGGCCCAATGGCTACACCTTC
CDR3: CASSTGTGPNGYTF
size: .
V: TRBV5-4
length: 14
D: TRBD1
J: TRBJ1-2

DNA: TGTGCCAGCAGCTTACAGGTCTCCTATGGCTACACCTTC
CDR3: CASSLQVSYGYTF
size: .
V: TRBV7-9
length: 13
D: .
J: TRBJ1-2

DNA: TGCAGTGCTAGTTCGACTAGCGGGTTCACAGATACGCAGTATTTT
CDR3: CSASSTSGFTDTQYF
size: .
V: TRBV20-1
length: 15
D: TRBD2
J: TRBJ2-3

DNA: TGTGCCACCGCTCCTCGACAGGGAGGTAATCAGCCCCAGCATTTT
CDR3: CATAPRQGGNQPQHF
size: .
V: TRBV24-1
length: 15
D: TRBD1
J: TRBJ1-5

DNA: TGTGCCATCAGCCGGGACAGGGGCGCAGGGGAAAAACTGTTTTTT
CDR3: CAISRDRGAGEKLFF
size: .
V: TRBV10-3
length: 15
D: TRBD1
J: TRBJ1-4